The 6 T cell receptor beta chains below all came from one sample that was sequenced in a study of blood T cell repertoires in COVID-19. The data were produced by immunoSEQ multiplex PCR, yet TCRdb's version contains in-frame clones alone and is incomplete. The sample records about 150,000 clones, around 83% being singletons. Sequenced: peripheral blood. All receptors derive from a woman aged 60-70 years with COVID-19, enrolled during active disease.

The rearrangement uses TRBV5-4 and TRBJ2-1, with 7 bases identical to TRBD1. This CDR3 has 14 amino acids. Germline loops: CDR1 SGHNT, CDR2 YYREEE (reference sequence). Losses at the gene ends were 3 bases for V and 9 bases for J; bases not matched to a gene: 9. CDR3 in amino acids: CASSSSGQLIEQFF. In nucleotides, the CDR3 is TGTGCCAGCAGCTCCTCGGGACAGCTGATTGAGCAGTTCTTC.

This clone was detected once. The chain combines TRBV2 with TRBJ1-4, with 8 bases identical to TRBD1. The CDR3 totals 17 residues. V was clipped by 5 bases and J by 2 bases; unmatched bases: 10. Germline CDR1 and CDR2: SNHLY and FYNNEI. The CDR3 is CASSPRDRIGTNEKLFF. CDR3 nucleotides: TGTGCCAGCAGTCCCCGGGACAGGATTGGTACTAATGAAAAACTGTTTTTT.

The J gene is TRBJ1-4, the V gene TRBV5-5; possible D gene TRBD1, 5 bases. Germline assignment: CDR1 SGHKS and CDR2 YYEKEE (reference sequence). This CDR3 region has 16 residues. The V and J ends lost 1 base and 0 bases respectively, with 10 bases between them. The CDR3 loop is CASSLWTQPTNEKLFF. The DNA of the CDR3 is TGTGCCAGCAGCTTGTGGACACAGCCAACTAATGAAAAACTGTTTTTT.

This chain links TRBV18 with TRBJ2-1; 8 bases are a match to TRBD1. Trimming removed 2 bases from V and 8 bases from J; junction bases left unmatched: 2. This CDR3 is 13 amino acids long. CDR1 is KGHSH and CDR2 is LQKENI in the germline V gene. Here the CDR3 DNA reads TGTGCCAGCTCACCATCACAGGGGGATGAGCAGTTCTTC. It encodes CASSPSQGDEQFF.

CDR3 sequence reads: CASSLTTGLALNEQFF. CDR3 DNA sequence: TGTGCCAGCAGCCTCACGACGGGACTAGCCCTCAATGAGCAGTTCTTC. The chain employs TRBV7-8 and TRBJ2-1; 9 bases map to TRBD2. CDR3 length: 16 residues. From germline, CDR1 is SGHVS and CDR2 FQNEAQ. Losses at the gene ends were 5 bases for V and 6 bases for J; bases not matched to a gene: 11.

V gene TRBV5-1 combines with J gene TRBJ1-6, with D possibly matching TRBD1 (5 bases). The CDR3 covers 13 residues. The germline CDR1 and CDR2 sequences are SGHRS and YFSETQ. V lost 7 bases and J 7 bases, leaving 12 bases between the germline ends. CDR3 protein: CASRDLGNSPLHF. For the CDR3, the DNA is TGCGCCAGCCGGGACTTAGGGAATTCACCCCTCCACTTT.